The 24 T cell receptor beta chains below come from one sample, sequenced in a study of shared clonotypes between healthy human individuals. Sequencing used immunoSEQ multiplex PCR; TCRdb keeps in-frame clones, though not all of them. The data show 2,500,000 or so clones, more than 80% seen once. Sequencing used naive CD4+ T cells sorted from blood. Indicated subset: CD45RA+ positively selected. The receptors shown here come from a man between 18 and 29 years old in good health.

The CDR3 nucleotides are TGTGCCAGCAGGGTGTTGGGCTACAATGAGCAGTTCTTC. This translates into CASRVLGYNEQFF. The chain links TRBV27 to TRBJ2-1; D is undetermined. CDR1 is MNHEY and CDR2 is SMNVEV in the germline V gene (reference sequence). V lost 6 bases and J lost 3, with 9 bases in between. This CDR3 region has 13 residues.

CDR3 nucleotides: TGTGCCAGCTCAGACAGGGTGGATGAGCAGTTCTTC. It codes for CASSDRVDEQFF. V and J are TRBV6-5 and TRBJ2-1, with 7 bases that match TRBD1. Germline-derived CDR1 and CDR2 are MNHEY and SVGAGI. The CDR3 length is 12 residues. V was clipped by 8 bases and J by 8 bases; unmatched bases: 6.

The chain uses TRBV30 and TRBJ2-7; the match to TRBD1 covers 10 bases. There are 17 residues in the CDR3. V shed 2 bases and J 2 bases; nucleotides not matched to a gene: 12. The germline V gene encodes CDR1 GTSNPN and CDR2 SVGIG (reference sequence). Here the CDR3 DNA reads TGTGCCTGGAGTAGCTTCGGGGACAGGGGCTGGCCCTACGAGCAGTACTTC. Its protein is CAWSSFGDRGWPYEQYF.

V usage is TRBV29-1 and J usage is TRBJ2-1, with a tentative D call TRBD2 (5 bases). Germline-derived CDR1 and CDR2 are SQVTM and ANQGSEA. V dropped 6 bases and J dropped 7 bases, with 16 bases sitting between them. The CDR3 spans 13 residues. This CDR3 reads CSVEEAVSNEQFF. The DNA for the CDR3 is TGCAGCGTCGAGGAGGCAGTTTCTAATGAGCAGTTCTTC.

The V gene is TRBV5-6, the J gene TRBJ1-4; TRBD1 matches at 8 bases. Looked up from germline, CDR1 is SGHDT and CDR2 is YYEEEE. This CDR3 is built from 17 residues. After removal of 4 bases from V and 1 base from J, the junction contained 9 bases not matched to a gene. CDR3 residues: CASSRTGNLGTNEKLFF. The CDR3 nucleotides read TGTGCCAGCAGCAGGACAGGGAATTTGGGAACTAATGAAAAACTGTTTTTT.

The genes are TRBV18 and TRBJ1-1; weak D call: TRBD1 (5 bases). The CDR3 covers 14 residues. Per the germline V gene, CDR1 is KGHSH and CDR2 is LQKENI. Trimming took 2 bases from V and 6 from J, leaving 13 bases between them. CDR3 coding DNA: TGTGCCAGCTCACCAGTCGACAGTGGGCCTGAAGCTTTCTTT. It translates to CASSPVDSGPEAFF.

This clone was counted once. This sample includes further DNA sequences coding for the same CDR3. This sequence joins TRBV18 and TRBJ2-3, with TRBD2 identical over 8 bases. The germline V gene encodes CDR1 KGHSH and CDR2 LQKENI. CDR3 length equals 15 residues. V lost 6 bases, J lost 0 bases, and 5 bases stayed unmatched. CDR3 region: CASSRTSGSTDTQYF. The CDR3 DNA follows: TGTGCCAGCTCTCGAACTAGCGGTAGCACAGATACGCAGTATTTT. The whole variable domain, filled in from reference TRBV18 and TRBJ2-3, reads NAGVMQNPRHLVRRRGQEARLRCSPMKGHSHVYWYRQLPEEGLKFMVYLQKENIIDESGMPKERFSAEFPKEGPSILRIQQVVRGDSAAYFCASSRTSGSTDTQYFGPGTRLTVL.

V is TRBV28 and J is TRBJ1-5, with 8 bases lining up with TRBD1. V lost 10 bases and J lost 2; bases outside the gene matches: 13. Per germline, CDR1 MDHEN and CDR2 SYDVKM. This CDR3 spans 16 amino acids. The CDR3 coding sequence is TGTGCCAACATGACAGGGGAATATAGGGGCAATCAGCCCCAGCATTTT. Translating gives CANMTGEYRGNQPQHF.

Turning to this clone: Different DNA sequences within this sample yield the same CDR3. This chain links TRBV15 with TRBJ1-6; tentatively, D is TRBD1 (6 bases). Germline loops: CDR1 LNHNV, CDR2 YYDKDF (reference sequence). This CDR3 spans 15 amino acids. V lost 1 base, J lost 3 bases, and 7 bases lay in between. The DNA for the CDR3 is TGTGCCACCAGCAGAGGGACAGTCTATAATTCACCCCTCCACTTT. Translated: CATSRGTVYNSPLHF.

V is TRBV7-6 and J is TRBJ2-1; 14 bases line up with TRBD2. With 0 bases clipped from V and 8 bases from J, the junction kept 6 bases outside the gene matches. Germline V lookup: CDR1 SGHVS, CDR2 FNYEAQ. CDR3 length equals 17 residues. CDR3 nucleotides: TGTGCCAGCAGCTTAGCGGGGACTAGCGGGAGTTCACATGAGCAGTTCTTC. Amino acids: CASSLAGTSGSSHEQFF.

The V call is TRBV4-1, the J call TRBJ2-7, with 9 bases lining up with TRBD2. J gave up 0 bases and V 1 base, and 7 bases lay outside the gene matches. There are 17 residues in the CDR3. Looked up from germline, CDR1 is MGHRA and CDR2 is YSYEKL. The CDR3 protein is CASSQARSSGGSYEQYF. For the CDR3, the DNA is TGCGCCAGCAGCCAAGCGAGGAGTAGCGGGGGCTCCTACGAGCAGTACTTC.

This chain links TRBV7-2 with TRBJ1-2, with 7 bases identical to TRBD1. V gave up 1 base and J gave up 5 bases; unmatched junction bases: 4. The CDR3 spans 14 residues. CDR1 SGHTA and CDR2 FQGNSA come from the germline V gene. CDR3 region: CASSLVVQGYGYTF. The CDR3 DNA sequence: TGTGCCAGCAGCTTAGTGGTACAGGGGTATGGCTACACCTTC.

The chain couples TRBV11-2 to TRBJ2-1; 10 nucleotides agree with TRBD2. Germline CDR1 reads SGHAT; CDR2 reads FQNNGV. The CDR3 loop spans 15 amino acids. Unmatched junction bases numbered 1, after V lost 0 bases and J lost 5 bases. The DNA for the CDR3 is TGTGCCAGCAGCTTAGAACTAGCGGGACACAATGAGCAGTTCTTC. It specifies CASSLELAGHNEQFF.

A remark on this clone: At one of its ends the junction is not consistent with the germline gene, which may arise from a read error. In DNA form, the CDR3 reads TGTGCCCGCAGTTCCGGGACAGTCTATGGCTACACCTTC. It encodes CARSSGTVYGYTF. The rearrangement uses TRBV7-8 and TRBJ1-2, with 7 bases aligning to TRBD1. Germline V gene lookup returns CDR1 SGHVS and CDR2 FQNEAQ. CDR3 length equals 13 residues.

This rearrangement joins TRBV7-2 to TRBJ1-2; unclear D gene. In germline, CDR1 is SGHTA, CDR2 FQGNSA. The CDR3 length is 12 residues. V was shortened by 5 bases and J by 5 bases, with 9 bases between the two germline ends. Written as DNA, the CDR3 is TGTGCCAGCAGCGCCGGGAGTTATGGCTACACCTTC. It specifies CASSAGSYGYTF.

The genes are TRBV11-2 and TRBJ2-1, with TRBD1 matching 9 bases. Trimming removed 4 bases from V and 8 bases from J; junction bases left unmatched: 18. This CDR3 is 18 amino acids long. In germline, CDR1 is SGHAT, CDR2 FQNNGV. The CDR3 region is CASSSGTWGQGVIDEQFF. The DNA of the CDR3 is TGTGCCAGCAGCTCGGGGACTTGGGGACAGGGTGTGATCGATGAGCAGTTCTTC.

For the CDR3, the DNA is TGTGCCAGCAGAAACTCAGGGGGCGACGAGCAGTACTTC. Translation: CASRNSGGDEQYF. The J gene is TRBJ2-7, the V gene TRBV6-6; the match to TRBD1 covers 8 bases. Germline V gene data show CDR1 as MNHNY and CDR2 as SVGAGI (reference sequence). The V and J ends lost 6 bases and 5 bases, in that order; junction bases with no gene match: 6. The CDR3 is 13 amino acids.

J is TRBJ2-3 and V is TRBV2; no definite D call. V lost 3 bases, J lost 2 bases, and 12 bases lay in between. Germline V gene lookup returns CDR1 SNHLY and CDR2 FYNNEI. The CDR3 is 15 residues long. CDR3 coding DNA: TGTGCCAGCAGTGACAGGTTTCTAAACACAGATACGCAGTATTTT. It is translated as CASSDRFLNTDTQYF.

CDR3 nucleotide sequence: TGTGCCAGCAGCCCCGGACAGGGACGCTACTATGGCTACACCTTC. Protein sequence: CASSPGQGRYYGYTF. The chain couples TRBV11-2 to TRBJ1-2; TRBD1 matches 8 bases. The CDR3 spans 15 residues. V lost 5 bases to trimming and J lost 3 bases; unmatched junction nucleotides: 8. Germline V gene lookup returns CDR1 SGHAT and CDR2 FQNNGV.

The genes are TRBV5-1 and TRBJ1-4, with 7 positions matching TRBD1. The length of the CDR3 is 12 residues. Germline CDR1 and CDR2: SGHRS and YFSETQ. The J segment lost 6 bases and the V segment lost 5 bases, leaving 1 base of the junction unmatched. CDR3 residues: CASRGGDEKLFF. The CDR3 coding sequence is TGCGCCAGCAGAGGGGGCGATGAAAAACTGTTTTTT.

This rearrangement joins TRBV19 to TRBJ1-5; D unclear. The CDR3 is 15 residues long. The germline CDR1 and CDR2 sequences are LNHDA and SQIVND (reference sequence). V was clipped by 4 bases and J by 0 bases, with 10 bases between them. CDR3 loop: CASSTTFHSNQPQHF. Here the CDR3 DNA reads TGTGCCAGTAGTACGACATTTCATAGCAATCAGCCCCAGCATTTT.

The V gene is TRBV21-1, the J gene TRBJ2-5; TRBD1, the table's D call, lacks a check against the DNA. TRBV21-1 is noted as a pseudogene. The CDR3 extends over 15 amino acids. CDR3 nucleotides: TGTGCCAGCAGCAAAGCCCACCTAGGGGAAGAGACCCAGTACTTC. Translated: CASSKAHLGEETQYF.

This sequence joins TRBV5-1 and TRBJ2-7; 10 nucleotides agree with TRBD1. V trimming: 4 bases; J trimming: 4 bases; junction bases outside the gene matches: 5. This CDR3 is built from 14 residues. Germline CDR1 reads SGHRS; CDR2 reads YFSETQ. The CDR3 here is CASSVDRGIYEQYF. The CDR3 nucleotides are TGCGCCAGCAGCGTGGACAGGGGGATTTACGAGCAGTACTTC.

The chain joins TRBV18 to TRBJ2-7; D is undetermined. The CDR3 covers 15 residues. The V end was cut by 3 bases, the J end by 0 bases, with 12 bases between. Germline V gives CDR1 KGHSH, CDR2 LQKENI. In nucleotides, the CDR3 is TGTGCCAGCTCACCTCAAGGCAGGAGCTCCTACGAGCAGTACTTC. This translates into CASSPQGRSSYEQYF.